The present entry profiles one T cell receptor (beta chain) with its context. Genomic DNA acted as the template from which TCR beta VDJ combination and CDR3 sequence profiling were carried out. One entry per CDR3 protein results from TCRdb running MiXCR on the reads. The table lists around 190,000 distinct CDR3 sequences, over 60% of them singletons. The sample originates from a study of CD8+CD57+ T cells in acquired aplastic anemia. Per germline, CDR1 SEHNR and CDR2 FQNEAQ (reference sequence). Trimming took 0 bases from V and 2 from J, leaving 10 bases between them. CDR3 size: 15 residues. What was sequenced was sorted CD4+, CD8+, or CD8+CD57+ T cells (not recorded which) from PBMCs. The rearrangement joins TRBV7-9 to TRBJ1-2; D gene uncertain. The source is a human donor in good health. The DNA for the CDR3 is TGTGCCAGCAGCTTAGCGGGAAACATCAACTATGGCTACACCTTC. This gives the protein CASSLAGNINYGYTF.